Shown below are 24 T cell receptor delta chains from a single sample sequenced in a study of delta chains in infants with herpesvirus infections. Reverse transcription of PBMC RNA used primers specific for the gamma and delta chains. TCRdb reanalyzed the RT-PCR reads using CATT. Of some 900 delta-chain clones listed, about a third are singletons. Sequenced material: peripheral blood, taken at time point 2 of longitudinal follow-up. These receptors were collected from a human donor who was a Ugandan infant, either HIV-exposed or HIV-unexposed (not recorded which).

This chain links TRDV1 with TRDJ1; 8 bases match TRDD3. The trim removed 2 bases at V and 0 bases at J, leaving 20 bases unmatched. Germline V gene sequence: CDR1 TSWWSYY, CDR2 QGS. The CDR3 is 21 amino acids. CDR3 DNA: TGTGCTCTTGGGGAATACTTCCAAAGGGGGATATCCCCTGTTTACACCGATAAACTCATCTTT. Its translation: CALGEYFQRGISPVYTDKLIF.

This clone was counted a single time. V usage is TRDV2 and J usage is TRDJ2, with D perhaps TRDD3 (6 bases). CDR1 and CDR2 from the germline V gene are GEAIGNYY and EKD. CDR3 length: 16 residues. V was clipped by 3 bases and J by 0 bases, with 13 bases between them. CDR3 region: CACDGITSALTAQLFF. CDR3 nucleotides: TGTGCCTGTGACGGGATAACGAGCGCTTTGACAGCACAACTCTTCTTT.

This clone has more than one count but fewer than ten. CDR3 region: CALGVGDRVLFPTLLGDTTDKLIF. The CDR3, as DNA: TGTGCTCTTGGGGTCGGAGATCGAGTCCTTTTCCCAACCTTACTGGGGGATACGACCGATAAACTCATCTTT. V gene TRDV1 combines with J gene TRDJ1; 13 nucleotides align to TRDD3. Germline V gene sequence: CDR1 TSWWSYY, CDR2 QGS. The CDR3 length is 24 residues. V shed 4 bases, J shed 2 bases, and the junction held 28 bases outside the gene matches.

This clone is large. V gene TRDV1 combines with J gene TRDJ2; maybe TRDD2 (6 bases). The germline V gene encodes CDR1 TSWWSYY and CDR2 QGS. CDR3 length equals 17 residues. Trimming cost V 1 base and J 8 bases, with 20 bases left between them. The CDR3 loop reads CALGEPFLLPPEAQLFF. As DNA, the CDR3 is TGTGCTCTTGGGGAACCCTTTCTCCTACCTCCGGAGGCACAACTCTTCTTT.

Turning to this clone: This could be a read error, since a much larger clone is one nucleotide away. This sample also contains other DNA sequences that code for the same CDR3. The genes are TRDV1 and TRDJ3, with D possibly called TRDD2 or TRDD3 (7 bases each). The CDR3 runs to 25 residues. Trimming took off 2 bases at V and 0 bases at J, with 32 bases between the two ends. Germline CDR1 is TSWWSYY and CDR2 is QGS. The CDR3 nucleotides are TGTGCTCTTGGGGAATACCTTCCTCTGTACTGGGGAACGCCAGGGAGCTCCTGGGACACCCGACAGATGTTTTTC. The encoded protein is CALGEYLPLYWGTPGSSWDTRQMFF.

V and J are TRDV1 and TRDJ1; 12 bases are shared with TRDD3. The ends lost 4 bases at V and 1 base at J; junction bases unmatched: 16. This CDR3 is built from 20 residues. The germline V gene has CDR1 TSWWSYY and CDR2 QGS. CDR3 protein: CALGGSACCTGGYRTDKLIF. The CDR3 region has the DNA TGTGCTCTTGGGGGTTCCGCGTGCTGTACTGGGGGATACCGCACCGATAAACTCATCTTT.

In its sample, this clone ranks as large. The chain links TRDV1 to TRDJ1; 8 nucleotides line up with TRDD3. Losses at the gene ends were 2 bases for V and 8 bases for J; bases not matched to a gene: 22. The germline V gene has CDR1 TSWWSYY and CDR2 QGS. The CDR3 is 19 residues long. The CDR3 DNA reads TGTGCTCTTGGGGAAAAGGCCTTCCGAGTACTGGGGGGGCGGAAGAAACTCATCTTT. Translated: CALGEKAFRVLGGRKKLIF.

CDR3 nucleotides: TGTGCCTGTGACACCGTACTGGGGGATCCAAATAGCGCCTGGGACACCCGACAGATGTTTTTC. Protein: CACDTVLGDPNSAWDTRQMFF. The gene calls are TRDV2 and TRDJ3, with TRDD3 identical over 10 bases. The germline CDR1 and CDR2 sequences are GEAIGNYY and EKD. Germline trimming cut 0 bases from V and 2 bases from J; bases unmatched to any gene: 12. This CDR3 spans 21 amino acids.

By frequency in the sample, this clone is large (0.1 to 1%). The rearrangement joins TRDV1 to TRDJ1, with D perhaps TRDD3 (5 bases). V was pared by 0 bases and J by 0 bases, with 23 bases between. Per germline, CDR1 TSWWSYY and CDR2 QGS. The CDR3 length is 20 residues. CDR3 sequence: CALGELVVMGRRMYTDKLIF. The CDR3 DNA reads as TGTGCTCTTGGGGAACTAGTCGTGATGGGGAGGCGAATGTACACCGATAAACTCATCTTT.

CDR3 amino acids: CACDTVGDQSWDTRQMFF. The CDR3 DNA follows: TGTGCCTGTGACACCGTGGGGGATCAATCCTGGGACACCCGACAGATGTTTTTC. The chain is built from TRDV2 and TRDJ3, with 8 bases identical to TRDD3. The germline V gene has CDR1 GEAIGNYY and CDR2 EKD. This CDR3 spans 18 amino acids. Trimming removed 0 bases from V and 1 base from J; junction bases left unmatched: 4.

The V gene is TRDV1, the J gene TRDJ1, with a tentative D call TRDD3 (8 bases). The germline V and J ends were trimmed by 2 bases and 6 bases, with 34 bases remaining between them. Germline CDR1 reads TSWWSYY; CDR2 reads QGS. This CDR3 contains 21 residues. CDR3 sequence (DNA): TGTGCTCTTGGGGAAAAAGTTCCTACAAAAAGGGTGAGGGGATACCCGTATAAACTCATCTTT. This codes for CALGEKVPTKRVRGYPYKLIF.

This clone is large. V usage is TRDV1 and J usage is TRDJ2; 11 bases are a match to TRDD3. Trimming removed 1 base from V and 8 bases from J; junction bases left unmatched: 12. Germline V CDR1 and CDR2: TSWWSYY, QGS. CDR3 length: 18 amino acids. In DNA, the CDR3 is TGTGCTCTTGGGGAACCCCTACTGGGGGATAGGACCATTGCACAACTCTTCTTT. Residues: CALGEPLLGDRTIAQLFF.

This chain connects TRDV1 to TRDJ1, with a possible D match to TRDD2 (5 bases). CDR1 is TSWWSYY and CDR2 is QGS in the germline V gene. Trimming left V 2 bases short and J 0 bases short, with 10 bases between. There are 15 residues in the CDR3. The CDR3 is CALGETYPYTDKLIF. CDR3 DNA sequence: TGTGCTCTTGGGGAAACCTACCCATACACCGATAAACTCATCTTT.

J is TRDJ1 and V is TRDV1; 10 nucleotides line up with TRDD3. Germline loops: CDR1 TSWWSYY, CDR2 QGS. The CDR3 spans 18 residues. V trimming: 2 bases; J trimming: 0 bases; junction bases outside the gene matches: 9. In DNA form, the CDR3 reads TGTGCTCTTGGGGAATCCTACGGGGGATACGCGTACACCGATAAACTCATCTTT. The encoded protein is CALGESYGGYAYTDKLIF.

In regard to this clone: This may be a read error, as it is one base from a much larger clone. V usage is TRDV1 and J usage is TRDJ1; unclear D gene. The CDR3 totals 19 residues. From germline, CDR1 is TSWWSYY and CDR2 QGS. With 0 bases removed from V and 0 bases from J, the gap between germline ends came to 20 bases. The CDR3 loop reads CALGELRPLIPGYTDKLIF. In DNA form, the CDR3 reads TGTGCTCTTGGGGAACTCAGGCCACTTATCCCCGGCTACACCGATAAACTCATCTTT.

The CDR3 reads CACDTRRWGTTDKLIF. In DNA form, the CDR3 reads TGTGCCTGTGACACAAGGCGCTGGGGGACCACCGATAAACTCATCTTT. The chain has TRDV2 and TRDJ1, with 8 bases that match TRDD3. Germline V lookup: CDR1 GEAIGNYY, CDR2 EKD. The trim removed 1 base at V and 1 base at J, leaving 7 bases unmatched. CDR3 length: 16 amino acids.

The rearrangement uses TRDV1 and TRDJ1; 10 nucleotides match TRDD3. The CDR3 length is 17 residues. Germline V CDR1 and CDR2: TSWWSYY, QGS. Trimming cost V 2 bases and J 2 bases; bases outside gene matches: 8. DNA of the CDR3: TGTGCTCTTGGGGAAATCCTAGGGGGGATACGAACCGATAAACTCATCTTT. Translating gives CALGEILGGIRTDKLIF.

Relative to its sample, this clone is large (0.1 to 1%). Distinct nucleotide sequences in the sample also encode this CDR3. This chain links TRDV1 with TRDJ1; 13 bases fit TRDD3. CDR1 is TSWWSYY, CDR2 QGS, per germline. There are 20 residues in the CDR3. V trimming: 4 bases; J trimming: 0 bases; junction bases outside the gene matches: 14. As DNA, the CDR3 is TGTGCTCTTGGGGCCTGCCTTCCTACTGGGGGATACGGGTACACCGATAAACTCATCTTT. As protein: CALGACLPTGGYGYTDKLIF.

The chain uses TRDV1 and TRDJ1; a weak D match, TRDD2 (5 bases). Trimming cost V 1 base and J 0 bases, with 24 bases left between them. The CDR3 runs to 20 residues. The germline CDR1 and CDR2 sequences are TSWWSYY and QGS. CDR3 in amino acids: CALGERGPPTRLVYTDKLIF. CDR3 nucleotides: TGTGCTCTTGGGGAACGGGGTCCCCCTACGAGGCTGGTTTACACCGATAAACTCATCTTT.

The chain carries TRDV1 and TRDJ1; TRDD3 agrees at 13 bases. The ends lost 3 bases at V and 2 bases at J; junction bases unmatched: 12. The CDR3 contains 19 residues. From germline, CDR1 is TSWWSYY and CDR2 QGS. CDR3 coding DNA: TGTGCTCTTGGGGAGCAGCCTTCTTTACTGGGGGATACGACCGATAAACTCATCTTT. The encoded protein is CALGEQPSLLGDTTDKLIF.

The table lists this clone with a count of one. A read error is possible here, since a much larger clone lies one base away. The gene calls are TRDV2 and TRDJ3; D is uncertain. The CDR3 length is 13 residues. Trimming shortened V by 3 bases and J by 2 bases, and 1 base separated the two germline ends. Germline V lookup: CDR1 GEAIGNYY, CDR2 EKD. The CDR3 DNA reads TGTGCCTGTGACGCCTGGGACACCCGACAGATGTTTTTC. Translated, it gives CACDAWDTRQMFF.

The CDR3 region has the DNA TGTGCTCTTGGGGAACCAACCCCCCCTTCTGGGTACTGGGGGCAATTACCGTACACCGATAAACTCATCTTT. This encodes CALGEPTPPSGYWGQLPYTDKLIF. The chain has TRDV1 and TRDJ1; 8 bases map to TRDD3. The germline V gene encodes CDR1 TSWWSYY and CDR2 QGS. The CDR3 contains 24 residues. V dropped 1 base and J dropped 0; count of bases not matched to a gene: 28.

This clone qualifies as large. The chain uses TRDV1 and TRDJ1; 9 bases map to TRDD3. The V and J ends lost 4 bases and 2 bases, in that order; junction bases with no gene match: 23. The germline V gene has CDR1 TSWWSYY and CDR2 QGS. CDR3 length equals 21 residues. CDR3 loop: CALGGGSYNWGTLSRTDKLIF. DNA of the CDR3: TGTGCTCTTGGGGGAGGTTCCTACAACTGGGGGACGCTCAGTCGGACCGATAAACTCATCTTT.

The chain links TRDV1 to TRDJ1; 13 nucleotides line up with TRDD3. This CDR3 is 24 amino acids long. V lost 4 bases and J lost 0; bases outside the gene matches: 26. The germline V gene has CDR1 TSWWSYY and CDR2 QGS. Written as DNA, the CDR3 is TGTGCTCTTGGGGGACCCCCCATCCTCCCTCGGAGGACTGGGGGATACGCGTACACCGATAAACTCATCTTT. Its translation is CALGGPPILPRRTGGYAYTDKLIF.